Sequencing of this T cell receptor (beta chain) was carried out in a study of blood T cell repertoires in COVID-19. Turning to the study itself: Acute and convalescent COVID-19 samples came from the United States, Italy and Spain.

Recruited during active infection, patients (from Seattle) were subsequently followed longitudinally. Under the authors' procedure: Cell counts per sample came from amplifying reference gene primers. Clones were sequenced by immunoSEQ multiplex PCR, and TCRdb holds only the in-frame ones, with some missing. The V and J calls and clone size come from that table; D and trimming were worked out from the DNA. The sample has around 140,000 clones, roughly 86% seen once. Source material: peripheral blood. The receptor was derived from an older woman with COVID-19, enrolled during active disease.

CDR3 sequence (DNA): TGTGCCAGCAGCAAGAGGACATCCATGAACACTGAAGCTTTCTTT. Its protein is CASSKRTSMNTEAFF. This chain links TRBV9 with TRBJ1-1; TRBD1 is a possible D gene (5 bases). The V gene's germline CDR1 is SGDLS and CDR2 YYNGEE. The ends were cut back, 4 bases at V and 0 bases at J, with 13 bases in the middle. The CDR3 consists of 15 residues.